There are a few counts of the clone carrying this T cell receptor beta chain. Its antigen is not identified. Each donor's blood draw was around 9.1 milliliters of peripheral blood. These data come from a study of blood T cells in healthy people across ages. Findings and caveats of the study: Unsorted PBMC input precluded a conclusive naive versus antigen-experienced comparison.

Primers used in a second PCR of roughly 6 to 11 cycles were a sample-barcoded 5' primer and a J-beta primer mix. One entry per CDR3 protein, called by TCRdb with MiXCR from the 5' RACE reads. The data contain approximately 1.5 million distinct CDR3 sequences, about 35% of them singletons. This CDR3 comprises 15 residues. V lost 3 bases, J lost 0 bases, and 12 bases lay in between. CDR1 and CDR2 from the germline V gene are SGHAT and FQNNGV. The V and J genes are TRBV11-2 and TRBJ2-7, with D perhaps TRBD2 (6 bases). This sequence was found in a woman aged 25 to 39 in good health. Sample: blood. The CDR3 region is CASSLDAGSSYEQYF. CDR3 nucleotides: TGTGCCAGCAGCTTGGATGCGGGAAGCTCCTACGAGCAGTACTTC.